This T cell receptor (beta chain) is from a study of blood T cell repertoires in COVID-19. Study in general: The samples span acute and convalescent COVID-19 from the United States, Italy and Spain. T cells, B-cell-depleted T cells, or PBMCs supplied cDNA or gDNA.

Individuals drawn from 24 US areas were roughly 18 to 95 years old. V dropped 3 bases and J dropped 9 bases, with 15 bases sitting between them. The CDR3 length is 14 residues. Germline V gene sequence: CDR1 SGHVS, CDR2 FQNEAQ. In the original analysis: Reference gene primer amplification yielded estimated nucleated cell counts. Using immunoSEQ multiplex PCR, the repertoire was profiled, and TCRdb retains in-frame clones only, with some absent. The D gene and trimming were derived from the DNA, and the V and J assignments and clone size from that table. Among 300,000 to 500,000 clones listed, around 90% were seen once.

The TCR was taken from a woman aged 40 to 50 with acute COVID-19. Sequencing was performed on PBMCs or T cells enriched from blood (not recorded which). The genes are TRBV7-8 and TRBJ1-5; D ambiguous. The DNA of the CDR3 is TGTGCCAGCAGCTTCCGGACTTCATCGGGGCCCCAGCATTTT. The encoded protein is CASSFRTSSGPQHF.